Each of the 22 T cell receptor beta chains below was sequenced from the same sample in a study of blood T cell repertoires in COVID-19. Clones were read by immunoSEQ multiplex PCR, and TCRdb kept only the in-frame ones, dropping some. The data contain 250,000 to 350,000 clones, 89% of them singletons. Sequencing was done on a sample of PBMCs or T cells enriched from blood (not recorded which). These receptors were collected from a woman aged 45 to 65 who had been exposed to COVID-19.

This rearrangement joins TRBV25-1 to TRBJ2-7; D gene ambiguous. Between the trimmed V and J ends, which lost 4 bases and 6 bases, there was a span of 13 bases. Germline values: CDR1 MGHDK, CDR2 SYGVNS. The CDR3 consists of 13 residues. The chain's CDR3 is CASSVADVGEQYF. DNA of the CDR3: TGTGCCAGCAGTGTTGCGGATGTCGGCGAGCAGTACTTC.

The chain has TRBV12-3 or TRBV12-4 and TRBJ1-2; D is possibly TRBD1 (5 bases). The CDR3 loop spans 12 amino acids. V dropped 8 bases and J dropped 1 base, with 8 bases sitting between them. As DNA, the CDR3 is TGTGCCAGCGACAGAGTTAACTATGGCTACACCTTC. As protein: CASDRVNYGYTF.

Remarks on this clone: This sample also contains other DNA sequences that code for the same CDR3. This sequence joins TRBV19 and TRBJ1-5, with TRBD1 identical over 10 bases. The length of the CDR3 is 14 residues. V lost 8 bases, J lost 2 bases, and 3 bases stayed unmatched. Germline assignment: CDR1 LNHDA and CDR2 SQIVND (reference sequence). The chain's CDR3 is CASSGTGGNQPQHF. DNA for the CDR3: TGTGCCAGTTCCGGGACAGGGGGCAATCAGCCCCAGCATTTT.

CDR3 in DNA: TGTGCCACCAGTGAGCATGGACAGGGAGATCAGCCCCAGCATTTT. Amino acids: CATSEHGQGDQPQHF. The gene calls are TRBV24-1 and TRBJ1-5, with TRBD1 matching 8 bases. CDR3 length: 15 amino acids. The ends lost 4 bases at V and 5 bases at J; junction bases unmatched: 6. Germline V CDR1 and CDR2: KGHDR, SFDVKD.

As regards this clone: This specimen includes other DNA sequences encoding the same CDR3. This chain links TRBV5-1 with TRBJ1-5; no reliable D call. The CDR3 sequence is 14 residues long. The germline CDR1 and CDR2 sequences are SGHRS and YFSETQ. With 0 bases removed from V and 7 bases from J, the gap between germline ends came to 11 bases. The CDR3 region has the DNA TGCGCCAGCAGCTTGGAGTCGGGTAGCCAGCCCCAGCATTTT. Amino acids: CASSLESGSQPQHF.

This chain joins TRBV7-6 and TRBJ2-2, with TRBD1 matching over 9 bases. CDR3 size: 15 residues. V dropped 3 bases and J dropped 4; count of bases not matched to a gene: 3. Germline CDR1 SGHVS, CDR2 FNYEAQ. The CDR3 DNA sequence: TGTGCCAGCAGCTTCGCACAGGGGGCCACCGGGGAGCTGTTTTTT. Encoded protein: CASSFAQGATGELFF. Supplemented by reference TRBV7-6 and TRBJ2-2, the full variable domain reads GAGVSQSPRYKVTKRGQDVALRCDPISGHVSLYWYRQALGQGPEFLTYFNYEAQQDKSGLPNDRFSAERPEGSISTLTIQRTEQRDSAMYRCASSFAQGATGELFFGEGSRLTVL.

As concerns this clone: The junction differs from germline at one of its ends, possibly a read error. The chain has TRBV5-1 and TRBJ2-1, with 11 bases identical to TRBD1. The CDR3 extends over 16 amino acids. CDR1 and CDR2 (germline): SGHRS, YFSETQ. The CDR3, as DNA: TGCGGCAGCAGACCGGGACAGGGGGGATCCTACAATGAGCAGTTCTTC. As protein: CGSRPGQGGSYNEQFF.

The J gene is TRBJ2-7, the V gene TRBV4-1, with 8 bases that match TRBD1. The length of the CDR3 is 15 residues. Trimming at V came to 5 bases and at J to 5 bases, leaving 11 bases not matched to a gene. Germline-derived CDR1 and CDR2 are MGHRA and YSYEKL. CDR3 nucleotide sequence: TGCGCCAGCAGCGCAGGACAGGGTAATTCCCACGAGCAGTACTTC. This encodes CASSAGQGNSHEQYF.

The rearrangement links TRBV11-2 to TRBJ2-5, with D perhaps matching TRBD2 (6 bases). The CDR3 sequence is 14 residues long. Germline V CDR1 and CDR2: SGHAT, FQNNGV. The V end was cut by 0 bases, the J end by 4 bases, with 9 bases between. The CDR3, as DNA: TGTGCCAGCAGCTTAGATGGGGGGAGAGAGACCCAGTACTTC. Encoded protein: CASSLDGGRETQYF.

The chain is built from TRBV7-8 and TRBJ1-6, with TRBD1 matching 9 bases. In germline, CDR1 is SGHVS, CDR2 FQNEAQ. The V gene end was trimmed by 0 bases and the J gene end by 4 bases; junction bases not matched to a gene: 10. The CDR3 has 19 amino acids. CDR3 loop: CASSLAGTGIWGYNSPLHF. The CDR3 DNA reads as TGTGCCAGCAGCTTAGCCGGGACAGGGATCTGGGGTTATAATTCACCCCTCCACTTT. The full variable domain, with the rest looked up from reference TRBV7-8 and TRBJ1-6, is GAGVSQSPRYKVAKRGQDVALRCDPISGHVSLFWYQQALGQGPEFLTYFQNEAQLDKSGLPSDRFFAERPEGSVSTLKIQRTQQEDSAVYLCASSLAGTGIWGYNSPLHFGNGTRLTVT.

This clone occurred once. CDR3: CASSPPVSNTEAFF. In nucleotides, the CDR3 is TGTGCCAGCAGCCCCCCGGTCTCGAACACTGAAGCTTTCTTT. The chain links TRBV5-6 to TRBJ1-1; no reliable D call. The V end lost 4 bases, the J end lost 1 base, and 11 bases lay between the germline ends. The CDR3 consists of 14 residues. Per germline, CDR1 SGHDT and CDR2 YYEEEE.

Points on this clone: Sequence at one end of the junction differs from germline and may be a read error. The chain recombines TRBV2 with TRBJ1-4; D call uncertain. Germline V CDR1 and CDR2: SNHLY, FYNNEI. This CDR3 contains 13 residues. This CDR3 reads CASSEFRSLKMFF. CDR3 bases: TGTGCCAGCAGCGAATTTAGGAGTTTAAAAATGTTTTTT. Full variable domain (missing parts from reference TRBV2 and TRBJ1-4): EPEVTQTPSHQVTQMGQEVILRCVPISNHLYFYWYRQILGQKVEFLVSFYNNEISEKSEIFDDQFSVERPDGSNFTLKIRSTKLEDSAMYFCASSEFRSLKMFFGSGTQLSVL.

The chain links TRBV3-1 (or the pseudogene TRBV3-2) to TRBJ2-3, with a possible D match to TRBD1 (5 bases). There are 15 residues in the CDR3. Trimming took 5 bases from V and 0 from J, leaving 12 bases between them. CDR1 is LGHDT and CDR2 is YNNKEL in the germline V gene (reference sequence). The CDR3 reads CASSARQLSTDTQYF. The CDR3, as DNA: TGTGCCAGCAGCGCCCGACAGTTGAGCACAGATACGCAGTATTTT.

In this sample, this clone turned up once. The chain carries TRBV19 and TRBJ1-1; TRBD1 aligns across 10 bases. J was trimmed by 0 bases and V by 4 bases; bases with no gene match: 2. CDR1 and CDR2 from the germline V gene are LNHDA and SQIVND (reference sequence). The CDR3 runs to 15 residues. Here the CDR3 reads CASSTDRGLNTEAFF. Written as DNA, the CDR3 is TGTGCCAGTAGTACGGACAGGGGGTTGAACACTGAAGCTTTCTTT. Full variable domain (rest looked up from reference TRBV19 and TRBJ1-1): DGGITQSPKYLFRKEGQNVTLSCEQNLNHDAMYWYRQDPGQGLRLIYYSQIVNDFQKGDIAEGYSVSREKKESFPLTVTSAQKNPTAFYLCASSTDRGLNTEAFFGQGTRLTVV.

This CDR3 is CASRQGGPGELFF. The CDR3, as DNA: TGTGCCAGCCGACAGGGCGGTCCCGGGGAGCTGTTTTTT. The V gene is TRBV7-9, the J gene TRBJ2-2; 7 bases line up with TRBD1. The germline CDR1 and CDR2 sequences are SEHNR and FQNEAQ (reference sequence). The CDR3 length is 13 residues. V was clipped by 8 bases and J by 6 bases; unmatched bases: 6. Full variable domain (outside the CDR3, taken from reference TRBV7-9 and TRBJ2-2): DTGVSQNPRHKITKRGQNVTFRCDPISEHNRLYWYRQTLGQGPEFLTYFQNEAQLEKSRLLSDRFSAERPKGSFSTLEIQRTEQGDSAMYLCASRQGGPGELFFGEGSRLTVL.

This chain connects TRBV4-1 to TRBJ2-7, with 9 bases lining up with TRBD1. The CDR3 contains 16 residues. The J segment lost 6 bases and the V segment lost 4 bases, leaving 13 bases of the junction unmatched. Per germline, CDR1 MGHRA and CDR2 YSYEKL. The CDR3 is CASSRYAPGQGSEQYF. The CDR3 nucleotides read TGCGCCAGCAGCCGTTATGCACCGGGACAGGGTTCCGAGCAGTACTTC.

The gene calls are TRBV5-1 and TRBJ2-3; D remains unclear. Trimming left V 4 bases short and J 2 bases short, with 11 bases between. The CDR3 has 14 amino acids. Germline CDR1 SGHRS, CDR2 YFSETQ. Here the CDR3 DNA reads TGCGCCAGCAGCCCCGCTACCGACACAGATACGCAGTATTTT. As protein: CASSPATDTDTQYF.

This clone was detected once. The chain combines TRBV7-6 with TRBJ1-5; D call uncertain. Deletions cut 1 base from V and 1 base from J, with 5 bases between. In germline, CDR1 is SGHVS, CDR2 FNYEAQ. This CDR3 region has 14 residues. CDR3 coding DNA: TGTGCCAGCAGCTTAGGGGCGAGCAATCAGCCCCAGCATTTT. Protein: CASSLGASNQPQHF.

J is TRBJ2-5 and V is TRBV18; the match to TRBD2 covers 8 bases. V trimming: 2 bases; J trimming: 5 bases; junction bases outside the gene matches: 7. Looked up from germline, CDR1 is KGHSH and CDR2 is LQKENI. The CDR3 consists of 15 residues. This chain's CDR3 is CASSPLAGGRETQYF. The CDR3 DNA reads TGTGCCAGCTCACCATTGGCGGGGGGCCGGGAGACCCAGTACTTC.

This rearrangement joins TRBV6-5 to TRBJ2-3; 10 nucleotides match TRBD2. CDR3 length: 14 residues. V was clipped by 5 bases and J by 5 bases; unmatched bases: 4. Germline CDR1 is MNHEY and CDR2 is SVGAGI. CDR3 residues: CASSHSGGQDTQYF. The CDR3 DNA follows: TGTGCCAGCAGTCATAGCGGGGGGCAAGATACGCAGTATTTT.

The chain employs TRBV3-1 (or the pseudogene TRBV3-2) and TRBJ2-1, with D tentatively TRBD2 (6 bases). CDR3 length: 16 amino acids. Trimming left V 4 bases short and J 6 bases short, with 19 bases between. Germline assignment: CDR1 LGHDT and CDR2 YNNKEL (reference sequence). The CDR3 bases are TGTGCCAGCAGCCGCACCGGGACTCTAAACCTCAATGAGCAGTTCTTC. Its translation is CASSRTGTLNLNEQFF.

The J gene is TRBJ1-4, the V gene TRBV9; a weak D match, TRBD1 (6 bases). There are 15 residues in the CDR3. CDR1 is SGDLS, CDR2 YYNGEE, per germline. Between the trimmed V and J ends, which lost 0 bases and 5 bases, there was a span of 11 bases. The CDR3 sequence: CASSVGGQVNEKLFF. The CDR3 DNA follows: TGTGCCAGCAGCGTAGGGGGACAAGTAAATGAAAAACTGTTTTTT. The variable domain in full, completed from reference TRBV9 and TRBJ1-4, reads DSGVTQTPKHLITATGQRVTLRCSPRSGDLSVYWYQQSLDQGLQFLIQYYNGEERAKGNILERFSAQQFPDLHSELNLSSLELGDSALYFCASSVGGQVNEKLFFGSGTQLSVL.